One and the same sample provided the 25 T cell receptor beta chains below, sequenced in a study of blood T cell repertoires in COVID-19. TCRdb's copy holds only in-frame clones and misses some; the assay was immunoSEQ multiplex PCR. The sample has about 190,000 clones, roughly four fifths seen once. The specimen was peripheral blood. The receptor set was obtained from a woman aged 70-85 years with active or convalescent COVID-19.

This clone appeared a single time. The genes are TRBV9 and TRBJ1-2; no clear D. V shed 6 bases and J shed 8 bases, with 14 bases lying between them. The CDR3 totals 12 residues. CDR1 is SGDLS and CDR2 is YYNGEE in the germline V gene. The CDR3 DNA is TGTGCCAGCACCTCCGAGGGATACGGCTACACCTTC. Translation: CASTSEGYGYTF.

The rearrangement links TRBV9 to TRBJ2-7; 9 bases agree with TRBD1. Per germline, CDR1 SGDLS and CDR2 YYNGEE. V shed 8 bases and J 5 bases; nucleotides not matched to a gene: 8. This CDR3 contains 13 residues. The CDR3 sequence is CASGTGSDHEQYF. In nucleotides, the CDR3 is TGTGCCAGTGGGACAGGGTCCGACCACGAGCAGTACTTC.

This clone was seen a single time. V and J are TRBV2 and TRBJ2-5; D perhaps matches TRBD1 (5 bases). The CDR3 extends over 15 amino acids. Germline V gene data show CDR1 as SNHLY and CDR2 as FYNNEI. V shed 2 bases and J shed 7 bases, with 17 bases lying between them. The CDR3 here is CASSESRQIGRTQYF. In DNA, the CDR3 is TGTGCCAGCAGTGAATCCCGACAGATAGGTAGGACCCAGTACTTC.

CDR3 protein: CASSIRDRGDYEQYF. CDR3 DNA sequence: TGTGCCAGTAGTATAAGGGACAGGGGTGACTACGAGCAGTACTTC. The V gene is TRBV19, the J gene TRBJ2-7, with 10 bases identical to TRBD1. Looked up from germline, CDR1 is LNHDA and CDR2 is SQIVND (reference sequence). V was clipped by 2 bases and J by 3 bases; unmatched bases: 4. The CDR3 loop spans 15 amino acids.

The chain combines TRBV20-1 with TRBJ2-5, with TRBD1 identical over 8 bases. The CDR3 spans 15 residues. CDR1 and CDR2 from the germline V gene are DFQATT and SNEGSKA (reference sequence). The junction had 7 bases not matched to a gene; V was cut back by 3 bases and J by 1 base. The CDR3 spells CSASSGQGSQETQYF. DNA of the CDR3: TGCAGTGCTAGTAGTGGACAGGGTAGCCAAGAGACCCAGTACTTC.

The chain carries TRBV5-1 and TRBJ1-6; 7 nucleotides align to TRBD1. The CDR3 runs 16 residues. Losses at the gene ends were 0 bases for V and 5 bases for J; bases not matched to a gene: 5. Germline V gene sequence: CDR1 SGHRS, CDR2 YFSETQ. The CDR3 sequence is CASSLVGTEDNSPLHF. For the CDR3, the DNA is TGCGCCAGCAGCTTGGTCGGGACAGAGGATAATTCACCCCTCCACTTT.

The rearrangement links TRBV5-1 to TRBJ1-6, with 9 positions matching TRBD1. After removal of 2 bases from V and 8 bases from J, the junction contained 8 bases not matched to a gene. Looked up from germline, CDR1 is SGHRS and CDR2 is YFSETQ. The CDR3 length is 16 residues. This CDR3 reads CASSLRQQGADSPLHF. For the CDR3, the DNA is TGCGCCAGCAGCTTACGCCAACAGGGGGCGGATTCACCCCTCCACTTT.

The chain employs TRBV10-3 and TRBJ2-5, with 9 bases that match TRBD1. The CDR3 runs to 14 residues. After removal of 6 bases from V and 3 bases from J, the junction contained 5 bases not matched to a gene. CDR1 is ENHRY and CDR2 is SYGVKD in the germline V gene. DNA of the CDR3: TGTGCCATCAGGGACTGGACAGGGGAAGAGACCCAGTACTTC. It specifies CAIRDWTGEETQYF.

This chain joins TRBV19 and TRBJ2-3; TRBD2 matches at 8 bases. CDR1 is LNHDA, CDR2 SQIVND, per germline (reference sequence). The trim removed 6 bases at V and 2 bases at J, leaving 4 bases unmatched. CDR3 size: 14 residues. The DNA for the CDR3 is TGTGCCAGTAGGCAGCGGGAGATCACAGATACGCAGTATTTT. This sequence encodes CASRQREITDTQYF.

In this sample, this clone turned up a few times. The rearrangement uses TRBV27 and TRBJ1-2, with D possibly being TRBD1 (6 bases). V lost 2 bases and J 5 bases, leaving 18 bases between the germline ends. The CDR3 runs to 16 residues. Germline CDR1 is MNHEY and CDR2 is SMNVEV (reference sequence). The CDR3 here is CASSLRGSLQGYGYTF. CDR3 in DNA: TGTGCCAGCAGTTTACGAGGCAGCCTCCAGGGGTATGGCTACACCTTC.

This rearrangement joins TRBV3-1 (or the pseudogene TRBV3-2) to TRBJ2-4, with D possibly matching TRBD2 (6 bases). V was shortened by 0 bases and J by 1 base, with 19 bases between the two germline ends. The CDR3 has 19 amino acids. Per the germline V gene, CDR1 is LGHDT and CDR2 is YNNKEL (reference sequence). The DNA of the CDR3 is TGTGCCAGCAGCCAAGATGCTCGGGGGAATCGAATCGCCAAAAACATTCAGTACTTC. Its protein product is CASSQDARGNRIAKNIQYF.

This sequence joins TRBV28 and TRBJ1-5; D perhaps matches TRBD1 (6 bases). The V and J ends lost 1 base and 3 bases respectively, with 16 bases between them. The CDR3 has 17 amino acids. Per the germline V gene, CDR1 is MDHEN and CDR2 is SYDVKM. Written as DNA, the CDR3 is TGTGCCAGCAGTTTATTTTGGCGCAGGGGCCCCAATCAGCCCCAGCATTTT. Its translation: CASSLFWRRGPNQPQHF.

This clone showed up just a few times. The gene calls are TRBV10-3 and TRBJ1-3, with D maybe TRBD1 (5 bases). From germline, CDR1 is ENHRY and CDR2 SYGVKD. This CDR3 is built from 20 residues. Trimming removed 0 bases from V and 2 bases from J, with 23 bases in between. Written as DNA, the CDR3 is TGTGCCATCAGTGAGTCGATATTTATCAGGGCGAGGGAGGCTGGAAACACCATATATTTT. Its protein product is CAISESIFIRAREAGNTIYF.

The V gene is TRBV14, the J gene TRBJ1-2; TRBD1 matches 9 bases. Germline-derived CDR1 and CDR2 are SGHDN and FVKESK. Unmatched junction bases numbered 3, after V lost 0 bases and J lost 4 bases. This CDR3 region has 15 residues. As DNA, the CDR3 is TGTGCCAGCAGCCAAGAGCTGGACAGGGGCTATGGCTACACCTTC. As protein: CASSQELDRGYGYTF.

This chain uses TRBV5-1 with TRBJ2-7; tentative D call: TRBD2 (6 bases). The CDR3 totals 12 residues. CDR1 SGHRS and CDR2 YFSETQ come from the germline V gene. V was clipped by 4 bases and J by 7 bases, with 12 bases between them. CDR3 sequence: CASSRRGSEQYF. As DNA, the CDR3 is TGCGCCAGCAGCCGTCGGGGGAGTGAGCAGTACTTC.

The rearrangement links TRBV2 to TRBJ2-3, with 15 nucleotides matching TRBD2. Trimming removed 1 base from V and 2 bases from J; junction bases left unmatched: 13. The CDR3 sequence is 21 residues long. Germline loops: CDR1 SNHLY, CDR2 FYNNEI. The CDR3 loop is CASSEDAAPGLAGGPTDTQYF. The CDR3 DNA is TGTGCCAGCAGTGAAGATGCAGCTCCGGGACTAGCGGGAGGCCCCACAGATACGCAGTATTTT.

V usage is TRBV19 and J usage is TRBJ1-4; 11 bases match TRBD1. This CDR3 is built from 15 residues. CDR1 and CDR2 from the germline V gene are LNHDA and SQIVND (reference sequence). V lost 5 bases, J lost 7 bases, and 6 bases stayed unmatched. The CDR3, as DNA: TGTGCCAGTAGTCCTTCGGGGACAGGGGGTGAAAAACTGTTTTTT. It translates to CASSPSGTGGEKLFF.

This clone was recorded once. The rearrangement uses TRBV7-9 and TRBJ2-5, with a possible D match to TRBD2 (6 bases). The CDR3 extends over 13 amino acids. V was clipped by 7 bases and J by 3 bases, with 12 bases between them. The germline V gene encodes CDR1 SEHNR and CDR2 FQNEAQ (reference sequence). The CDR3 here is CASKEGQEETQYF. The CDR3 DNA reads as TGTGCCAGCAAGGAGGGGCAGGAAGAGACCCAGTACTTC.

The V and J genes are TRBV2 and TRBJ2-5; the match to TRBD1 covers 8 bases. Trimming cost V 0 bases and J 14 bases; bases outside gene matches: 11. This CDR3 is 14 amino acids long. Germline V gene sequence: CDR1 SNHLY, CDR2 FYNNEI. CDR3 sequence (DNA): TGTGCCAGCAGTGAAGCGCGGGCAGGGGGCCGCTGCTACTTC. Residues: CASSEARAGGRCYF.

In this sample, this clone turned up once. This chain joins TRBV7-3 and TRBJ2-1, with 8 bases matching TRBD2. The CDR3 sequence is 14 residues long. The germline CDR1 and CDR2 sequences are SGHTA and FQGTGA. J gave up 9 bases and V 5 bases, and 9 bases lay outside the gene matches. As DNA, the CDR3 is TGTGCCAGCAGCAGAGCGGGAGAGGCTAGTGAGCAGTTCTTC. Translated: CASSRAGEASEQFF.

V usage is TRBV27 and J usage is TRBJ2-5; the match to TRBD1 covers 7 bases. The CDR3 extends over 15 amino acids. The V and J ends lost 7 bases and 1 base, in that order; junction bases with no gene match: 9. Germline loops: CDR1 MNHEY, CDR2 SMNVEV (reference sequence). CDR3 sequence: CASKARQGIQETQYF. Here the CDR3 DNA reads TGTGCCAGCAAGGCTCGACAGGGAATCCAAGAGACCCAGTACTTC.

For the CDR3, the DNA is TGTGCCTGGAATCCAGGACTAGCGGGGCTCACAGATACGCAGTATTTT. Residues: CAWNPGLAGLTDTQYF. V is TRBV30 and J is TRBJ2-3, with TRBD2 identical over 12 bases. Unmatched junction bases numbered 7, after V lost 4 bases and J lost 2 bases. Looked up from germline, CDR1 is GTSNPN and CDR2 is SVGIG (reference sequence). The length of the CDR3 is 16 residues.

V usage is TRBV2 and J usage is TRBJ1-2; D may be TRBD1 (6 bases). CDR1 is SNHLY, CDR2 FYNNEI, per germline. The CDR3 length is 14 residues. V was clipped by 7 bases and J by 8 bases, with 20 bases between them. CDR3 DNA sequence: TGTGCCAGCATCCCGACAGGTCTTTCGAAAGGCTACACCTTC. Its protein is CASIPTGLSKGYTF.

The rearrangement links TRBV6-2 or TRBV6-3 to TRBJ1-3; the match to TRBD1 covers 8 bases. The CDR3 length is 13 residues. V dropped 1 base and J dropped 11; count of bases not matched to a gene: 4. The germline CDR1 and CDR2 sequences are MNHEY and SVGEGT. CDR3 DNA: TGTGCCAGCAGTTACTTTGGACAGGGTTCCATATATTTT. This encodes CASSYFGQGSIYF.

This clone showed up just a few times. V and J are TRBV27 and TRBJ2-7; D remains unclear. Germline assignment: CDR1 MNHEY and CDR2 SMNVEV (reference sequence). Trimming shortened V by 2 bases and J by 7 bases, and 12 bases separated the two germline ends. This CDR3 contains 13 residues. CDR3 DNA: TGTGCCAGCAGTTTAAACCCCCCTAGGGAGCAGTACTTC. As protein: CASSLNPPREQYF.